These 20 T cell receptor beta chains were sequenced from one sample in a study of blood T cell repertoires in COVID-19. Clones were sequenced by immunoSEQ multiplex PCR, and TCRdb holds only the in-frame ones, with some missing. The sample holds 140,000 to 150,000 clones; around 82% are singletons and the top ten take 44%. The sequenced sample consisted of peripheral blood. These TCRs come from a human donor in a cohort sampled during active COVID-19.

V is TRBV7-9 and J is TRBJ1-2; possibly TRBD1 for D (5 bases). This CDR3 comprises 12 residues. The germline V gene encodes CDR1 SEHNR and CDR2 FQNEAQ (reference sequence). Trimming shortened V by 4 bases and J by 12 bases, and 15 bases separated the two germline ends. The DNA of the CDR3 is TGTGCCAGCAGCTCCCGGCGCGGGGCCAACACCTTC. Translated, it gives CASSSRRGANTF.

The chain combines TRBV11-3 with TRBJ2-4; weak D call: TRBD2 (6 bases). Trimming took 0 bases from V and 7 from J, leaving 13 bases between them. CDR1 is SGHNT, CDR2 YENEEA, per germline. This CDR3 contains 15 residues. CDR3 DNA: TGTGCCAGCAGCTTAGATGGAGGGATGCGGAACATTCAGTACTTC. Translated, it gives CASSLDGGMRNIQYF.

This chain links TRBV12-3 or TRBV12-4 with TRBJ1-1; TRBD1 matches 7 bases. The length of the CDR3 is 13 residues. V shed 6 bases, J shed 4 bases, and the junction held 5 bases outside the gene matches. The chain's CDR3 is CASSLQGSTEAFF. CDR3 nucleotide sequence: TGTGCCAGCAGCTTACAGGGGTCCACTGAAGCTTTCTTT.

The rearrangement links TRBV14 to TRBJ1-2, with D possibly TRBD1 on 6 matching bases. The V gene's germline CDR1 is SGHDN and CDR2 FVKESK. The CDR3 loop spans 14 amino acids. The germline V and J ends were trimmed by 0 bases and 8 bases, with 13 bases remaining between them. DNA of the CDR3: TGTGCCAGCAGCCAAGATAGACAGGCTGGGGGCTACACCTTC. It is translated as CASSQDRQAGGYTF.

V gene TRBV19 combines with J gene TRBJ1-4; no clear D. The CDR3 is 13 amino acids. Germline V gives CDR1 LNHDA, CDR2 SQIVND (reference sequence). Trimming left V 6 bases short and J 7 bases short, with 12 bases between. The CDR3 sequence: CASSAVFLEKLFF. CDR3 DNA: TGTGCCAGTAGCGCGGTTTTTCTTGAAAAACTGTTTTTT.

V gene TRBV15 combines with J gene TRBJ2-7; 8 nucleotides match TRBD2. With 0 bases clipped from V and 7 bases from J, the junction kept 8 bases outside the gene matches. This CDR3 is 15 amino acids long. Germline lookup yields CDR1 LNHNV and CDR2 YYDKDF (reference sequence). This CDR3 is CATSRDLSGGWEQYV. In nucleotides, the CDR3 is TGTGCCACCAGCAGAGATCTGTCGGGAGGGTGGGAGCAGTACGTC.

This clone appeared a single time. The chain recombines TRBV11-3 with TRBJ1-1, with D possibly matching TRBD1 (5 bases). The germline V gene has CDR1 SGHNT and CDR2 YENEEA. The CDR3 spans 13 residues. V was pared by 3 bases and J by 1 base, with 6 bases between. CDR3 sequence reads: CASSFDRNTEAFF. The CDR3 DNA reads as TGTGCCAGCAGCTTCGACAGGAACACTGAAGCTTTCTTT.

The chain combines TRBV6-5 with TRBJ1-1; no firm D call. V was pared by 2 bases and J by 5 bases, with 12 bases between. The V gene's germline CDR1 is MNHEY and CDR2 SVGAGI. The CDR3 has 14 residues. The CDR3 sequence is CASSYDGLRTEAFF. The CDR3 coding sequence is TGTGCCAGCAGTTACGACGGGTTACGGACTGAAGCTTTCTTT.

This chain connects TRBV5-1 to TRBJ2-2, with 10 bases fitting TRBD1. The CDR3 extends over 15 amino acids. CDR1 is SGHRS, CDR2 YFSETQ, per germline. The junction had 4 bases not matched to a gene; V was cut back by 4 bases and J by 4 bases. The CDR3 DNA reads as TGCGCCAGCAGCGTGGGACAGGGGATCACCGGGGAGCTGTTTTTT. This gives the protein CASSVGQGITGELFF.

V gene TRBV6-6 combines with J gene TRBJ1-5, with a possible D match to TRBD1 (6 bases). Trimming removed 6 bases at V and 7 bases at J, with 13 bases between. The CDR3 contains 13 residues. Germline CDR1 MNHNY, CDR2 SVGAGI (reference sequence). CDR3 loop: CASRQQGWQPQHF. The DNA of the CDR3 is TGTGCCAGCAGACAGCAGGGGTGGCAGCCCCAGCATTTT.

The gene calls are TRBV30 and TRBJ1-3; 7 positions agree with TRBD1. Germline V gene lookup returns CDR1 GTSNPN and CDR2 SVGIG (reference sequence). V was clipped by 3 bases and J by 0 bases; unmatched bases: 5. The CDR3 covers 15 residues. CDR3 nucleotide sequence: TGTGCCTGGAGCCCAGGGGGATACTCTGGAAACACCATATATTTT. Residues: CAWSPGGYSGNTIYF.

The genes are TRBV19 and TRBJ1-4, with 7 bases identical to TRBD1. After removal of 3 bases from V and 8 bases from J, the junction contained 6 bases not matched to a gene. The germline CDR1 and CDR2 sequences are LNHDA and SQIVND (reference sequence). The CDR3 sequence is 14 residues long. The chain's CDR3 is CASSMGRTGEKLFF. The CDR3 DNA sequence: TGTGCCAGTAGTATGGGGAGGACAGGCGAAAAACTGTTTTTT. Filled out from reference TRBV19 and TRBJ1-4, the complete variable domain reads DGGITQSPKYLFRKEGQNVTLSCEQNLNHDAMYWYRQDPGQGLRLIYYSQIVNDFQKGDIAEGYSVSREKKESFPLTVTSAQKNPTAFYLCASSMGRTGEKLFFGSGTQLSVL.

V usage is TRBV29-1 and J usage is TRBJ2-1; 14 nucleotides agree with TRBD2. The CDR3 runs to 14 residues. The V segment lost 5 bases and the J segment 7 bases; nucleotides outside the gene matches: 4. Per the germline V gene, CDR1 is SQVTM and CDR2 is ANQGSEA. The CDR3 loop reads CSVKTSGGANEQFF. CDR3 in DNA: TGCAGCGTTAAGACTAGCGGGGGGGCGAATGAGCAGTTCTTC.

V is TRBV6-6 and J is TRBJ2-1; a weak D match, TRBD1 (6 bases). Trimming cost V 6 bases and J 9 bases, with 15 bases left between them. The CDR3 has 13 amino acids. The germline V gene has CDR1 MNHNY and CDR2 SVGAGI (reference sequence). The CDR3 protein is CASSRKTGTEQFF. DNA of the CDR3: TGTGCCAGCAGCCGAAAAACAGGGACTGAGCAGTTCTTC.

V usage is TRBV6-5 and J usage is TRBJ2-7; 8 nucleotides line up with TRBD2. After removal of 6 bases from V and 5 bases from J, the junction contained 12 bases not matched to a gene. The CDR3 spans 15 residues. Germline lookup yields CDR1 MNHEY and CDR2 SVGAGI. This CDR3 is CASRTAGTSIHEQYF. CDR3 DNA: TGTGCCAGCAGAACTGCCGGGACTAGTATTCACGAGCAGTACTTC.

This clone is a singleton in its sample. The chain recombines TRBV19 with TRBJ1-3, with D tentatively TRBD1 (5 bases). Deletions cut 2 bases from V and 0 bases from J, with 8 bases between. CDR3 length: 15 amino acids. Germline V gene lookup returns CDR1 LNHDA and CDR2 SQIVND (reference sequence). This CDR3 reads CASSIRGSSGNTIYF. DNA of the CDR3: TGTGCCAGTAGTATAAGGGGAAGCTCTGGAAACACCATATATTTT.

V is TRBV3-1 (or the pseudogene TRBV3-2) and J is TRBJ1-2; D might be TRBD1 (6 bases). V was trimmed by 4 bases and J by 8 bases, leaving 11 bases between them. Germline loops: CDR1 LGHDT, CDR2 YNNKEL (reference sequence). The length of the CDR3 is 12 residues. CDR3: CASSLTGYGYTF. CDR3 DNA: TGTGCCAGCAGCCTCACAGGGTACGGCTACACCTTC.

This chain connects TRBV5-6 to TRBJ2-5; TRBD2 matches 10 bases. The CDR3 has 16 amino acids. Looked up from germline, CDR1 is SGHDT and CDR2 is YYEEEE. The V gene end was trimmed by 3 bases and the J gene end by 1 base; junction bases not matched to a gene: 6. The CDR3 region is CASSYGLADPQETQYF. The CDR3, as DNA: TGTGCCAGCAGCTATGGACTAGCGGATCCCCAAGAGACCCAGTACTTC.

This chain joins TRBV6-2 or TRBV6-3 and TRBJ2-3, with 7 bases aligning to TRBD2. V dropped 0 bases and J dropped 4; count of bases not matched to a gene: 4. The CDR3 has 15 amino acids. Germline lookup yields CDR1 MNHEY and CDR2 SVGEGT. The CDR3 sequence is CASSYSERGPDTQYF. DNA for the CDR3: TGTGCCAGCAGTTACTCCGAGCGGGGCCCAGATACGCAGTATTTT.

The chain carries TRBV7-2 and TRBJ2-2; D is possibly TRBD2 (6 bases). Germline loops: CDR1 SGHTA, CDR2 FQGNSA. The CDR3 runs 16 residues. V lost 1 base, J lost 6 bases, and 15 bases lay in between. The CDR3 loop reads CASSLDSPGVSGELFF. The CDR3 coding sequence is TGTGCCAGCAGCTTAGACTCTCCGGGGGTTTCCGGGGAGCTGTTTTTT.